This T cell receptor (beta chain) was sequenced for a study of naive and memory T cell subsets. Cells stained for CD3, CD4, CD8, CD45RA, CD27 and viability were sorted into four CD45RA/CD27 subsets. This CDR3 comprises 16 residues. Trimming removed 6 bases at V and 2 bases at J, with 18 bases between. In germline, CDR1 is SGDLS, CDR2 YYNGEE. This clonotype was seen a handful of times. The antigen is not known. Study-level points and caveats: Clonotypes here are unpaired alpha or beta chain sequences.

Two oligonucleotides, mixed equimolar, formed the beta constant-region primer covering TRBC1 and TRBC2. TCRdb itself ran the UMI-ligation and nested PCR reads through MiXCR, one entry per CDR3 protein. This sample has some 87,000 distinct CDR3 sequences, with over 7% found just once. The material sequenced was central memory CD4+ T cells from blood. The rearrangement joins TRBV9 to TRBJ1-5; D remains unclear. The TCR originated in a human donor in good health. CDR3 bases: TGTGCCAGCACCCCGCCCCTAGGAGAGGGCAATCAGCCCCAGCATTTT. As protein: CASTPPLGEGNQPQHF.